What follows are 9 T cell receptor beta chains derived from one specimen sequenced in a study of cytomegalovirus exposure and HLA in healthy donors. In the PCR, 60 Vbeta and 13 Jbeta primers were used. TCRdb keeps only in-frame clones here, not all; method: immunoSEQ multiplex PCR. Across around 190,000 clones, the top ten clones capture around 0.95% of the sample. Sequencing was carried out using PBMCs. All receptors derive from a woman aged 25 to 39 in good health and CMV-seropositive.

The CDR3 sequence is CASSQDRGINTGELFF. In DNA form, the CDR3 reads TGCGCCAGCAGCCAAGATCGGGGGATAAACACCGGGGAGCTGTTTTTT. The V gene is TRBV4-3, the J gene TRBJ2-2; possible D gene TRBD2, 6 bases. CDR1 and CDR2 from the germline V gene are LGHNA and YSLEER. V lost 0 bases and J 2 bases, leaving 10 bases between the germline ends. This CDR3 contains 16 residues.

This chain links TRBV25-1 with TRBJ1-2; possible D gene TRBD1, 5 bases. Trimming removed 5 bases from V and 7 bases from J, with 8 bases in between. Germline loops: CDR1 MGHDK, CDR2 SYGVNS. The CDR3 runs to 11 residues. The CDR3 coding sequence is TGTGCCAGCAGTTTGGGGGGTGGCTACACCTTC. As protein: CASSLGGGYTF.

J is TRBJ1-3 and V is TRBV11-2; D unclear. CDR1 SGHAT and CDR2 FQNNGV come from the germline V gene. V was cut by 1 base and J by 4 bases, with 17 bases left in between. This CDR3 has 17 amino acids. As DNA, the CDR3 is TGTGCCAGCAGCTTAGTACGCGGTCGAACGGCCGGAAACACCATATATTTT. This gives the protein CASSLVRGRTAGNTIYF.

CDR3: CASSYVRTGDPSYTF. CDR3 bases: TGTGCCAGCAGTTACGTCCGGACAGGGGATCCGAGCTACACCTTC. The rearrangement joins TRBV6-5 to TRBJ1-2, with 9 bases that match TRBD1. The CDR3 contains 15 residues. V lost 2 bases, J lost 9 bases, and 10 bases stayed unmatched. From germline, CDR1 is MNHEY and CDR2 SVGAGI.

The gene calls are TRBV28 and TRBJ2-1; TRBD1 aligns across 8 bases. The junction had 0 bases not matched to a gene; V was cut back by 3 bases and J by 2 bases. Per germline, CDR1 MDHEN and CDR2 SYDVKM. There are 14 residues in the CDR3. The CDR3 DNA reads TGTGCCAGCAGTTTGGACAGGGCCTACAATGAGCAGTTCTTC. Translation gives CASSLDRAYNEQFF.

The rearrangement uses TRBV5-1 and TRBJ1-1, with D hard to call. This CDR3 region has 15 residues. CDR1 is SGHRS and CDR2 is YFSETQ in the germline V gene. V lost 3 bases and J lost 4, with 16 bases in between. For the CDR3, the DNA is TGCGCCAGCAGCTACGGGGTGTTGGGGAGCACTGAAGCTTTCTTT. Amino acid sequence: CASSYGVLGSTEAFF. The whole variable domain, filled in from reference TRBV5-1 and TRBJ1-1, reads KAGVTQTPRYLIKTRGQQVTLSCSPISGHRSVSWYQQTPGQGLQFLFEYFSETQRNKGNFPGRFSGRQFSNSRSEMNVSTLELGDSALYLCASSYGVLGSTEAFFGQGTRLTVV.

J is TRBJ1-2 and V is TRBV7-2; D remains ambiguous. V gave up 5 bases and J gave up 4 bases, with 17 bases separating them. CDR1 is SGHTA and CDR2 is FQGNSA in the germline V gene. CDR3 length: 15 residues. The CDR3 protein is CASSPRTVSGYGYTF. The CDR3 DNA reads TGTGCCAGCAGCCCACGTACCGTTTCGGGCTATGGCTACACCTTC. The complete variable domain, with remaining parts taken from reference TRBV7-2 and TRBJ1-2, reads GAGVSQSPSNKVTEKGKDVELRCDPISGHTALYWYRQSLGQGLEFLIYFQGNSAPDKSGLPSDRFSAERTGGSVSTLTIQRTQQEDSAVYLCASSPRTVSGYGYTFGSGTRLTVV.

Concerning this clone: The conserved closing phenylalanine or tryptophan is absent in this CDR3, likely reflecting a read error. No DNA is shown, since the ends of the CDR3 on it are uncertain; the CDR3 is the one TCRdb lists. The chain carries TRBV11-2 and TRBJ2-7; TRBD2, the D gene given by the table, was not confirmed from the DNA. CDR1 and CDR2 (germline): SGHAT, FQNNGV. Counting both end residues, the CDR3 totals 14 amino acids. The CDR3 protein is CASSLDRESGGLSS.

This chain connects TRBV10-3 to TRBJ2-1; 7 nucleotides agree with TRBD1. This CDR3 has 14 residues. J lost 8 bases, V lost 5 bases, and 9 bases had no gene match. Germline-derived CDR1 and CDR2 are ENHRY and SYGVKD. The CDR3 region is CAISRTGQEDEQFF. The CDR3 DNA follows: TGTGCCATCAGTAGGACAGGACAGGAGGATGAGCAGTTCTTC.